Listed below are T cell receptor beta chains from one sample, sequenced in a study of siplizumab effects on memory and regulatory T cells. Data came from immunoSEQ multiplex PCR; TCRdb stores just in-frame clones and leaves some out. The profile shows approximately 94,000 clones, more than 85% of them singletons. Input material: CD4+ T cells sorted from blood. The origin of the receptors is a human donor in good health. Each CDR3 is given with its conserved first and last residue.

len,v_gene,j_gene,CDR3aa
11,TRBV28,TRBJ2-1,CAVTGVREQFF
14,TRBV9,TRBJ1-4,CASSTLGGTEKLFF
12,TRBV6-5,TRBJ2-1,CASSRSGSEQFF
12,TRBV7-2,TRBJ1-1,CASSPTVGAAFF
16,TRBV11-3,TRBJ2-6,CASSSTGNSGANVLTF
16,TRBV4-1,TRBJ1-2,CASSQEGVRVGYGYTF
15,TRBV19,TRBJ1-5,CASHSPQVLNQPQHF
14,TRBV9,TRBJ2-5,CASSGGLASETQYF
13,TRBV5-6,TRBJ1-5,CASSRQGNQPQHF
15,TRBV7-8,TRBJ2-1,CASSLMGQVKNEQFF
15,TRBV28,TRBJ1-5,CASSQSGGGRQPQHF
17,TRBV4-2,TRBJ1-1,CASSQDPGQGLNTEAFF
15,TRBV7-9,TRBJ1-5,CASSLIGDSNQPQHF
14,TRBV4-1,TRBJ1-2,CASNRDRLTVGYTF
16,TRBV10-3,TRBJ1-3,CAISELGHSSGNTIYF
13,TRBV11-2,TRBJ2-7,CASSLGTTYEQYF
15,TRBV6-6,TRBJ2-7,CASRNPRTGPLEQYF
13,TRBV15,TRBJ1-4,CATSWGVSEKLFF
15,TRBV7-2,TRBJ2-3,CASSTSGGWADTQYF
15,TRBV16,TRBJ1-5,CASSQSKTGNQPQHF
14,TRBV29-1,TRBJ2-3,CSVVTYREVGTQYF
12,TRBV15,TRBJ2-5,CATSRVAETQYF
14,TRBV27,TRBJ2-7,CASSTEGGVYEQYF
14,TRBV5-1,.,CASSLSGQGYEQYF
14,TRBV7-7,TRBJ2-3,CASSPTGTTDTQYF
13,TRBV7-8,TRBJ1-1,CASKHLETTEAFF
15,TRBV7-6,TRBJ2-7,CASSLMRAGGGEQYF
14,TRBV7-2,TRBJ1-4,CASSSGTGNEKLFF
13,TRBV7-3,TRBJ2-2,CASSPTRDGELFF
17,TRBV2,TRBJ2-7,CASTLRGPGAKGYEQYF
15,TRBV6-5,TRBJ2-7,CASSYRFQGFYEQYF
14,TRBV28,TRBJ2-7,CASSSAQSSYEQYF